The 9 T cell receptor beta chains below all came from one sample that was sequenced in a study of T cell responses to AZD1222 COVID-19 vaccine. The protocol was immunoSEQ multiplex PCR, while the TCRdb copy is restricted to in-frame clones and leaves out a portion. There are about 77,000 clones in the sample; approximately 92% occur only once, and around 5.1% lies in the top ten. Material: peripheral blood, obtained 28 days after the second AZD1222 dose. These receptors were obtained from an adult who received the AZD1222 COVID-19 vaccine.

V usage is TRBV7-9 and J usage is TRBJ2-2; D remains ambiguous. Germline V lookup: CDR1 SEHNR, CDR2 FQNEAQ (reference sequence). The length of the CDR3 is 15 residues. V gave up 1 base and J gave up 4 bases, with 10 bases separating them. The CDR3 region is CASSLVADFTGELFF. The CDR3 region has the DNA TGTGCCAGCAGCTTAGTTGCAGATTTCACCGGGGAGCTGTTTTTT.

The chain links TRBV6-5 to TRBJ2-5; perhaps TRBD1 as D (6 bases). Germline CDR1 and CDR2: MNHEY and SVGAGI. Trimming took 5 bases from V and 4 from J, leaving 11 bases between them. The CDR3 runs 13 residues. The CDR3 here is CASSKQGGETQYF. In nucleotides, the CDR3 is TGTGCCAGCAGTAAACAGGGTGGAGAGACCCAGTACTTC.

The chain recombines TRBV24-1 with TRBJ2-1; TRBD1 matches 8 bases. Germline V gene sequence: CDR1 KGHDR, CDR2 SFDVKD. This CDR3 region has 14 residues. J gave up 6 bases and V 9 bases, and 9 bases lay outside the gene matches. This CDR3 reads CATGSGQAFNEQFF. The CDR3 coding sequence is TGTGCCACCGGATCGGGACAGGCCTTCAATGAGCAGTTCTTC.

CDR3 protein: CASREGARIHGYTF. CDR3 in DNA: TGTGCCAGCAGAGAGGGGGCGCGTATTCATGGCTACACCTTC. V and J are TRBV6-5 and TRBJ1-2, with 7 bases matching TRBD1. Per germline, CDR1 MNHEY and CDR2 SVGAGI. The length of the CDR3 is 14 residues. V lost 6 bases to trimming and J lost 6 bases; unmatched junction nucleotides: 10.

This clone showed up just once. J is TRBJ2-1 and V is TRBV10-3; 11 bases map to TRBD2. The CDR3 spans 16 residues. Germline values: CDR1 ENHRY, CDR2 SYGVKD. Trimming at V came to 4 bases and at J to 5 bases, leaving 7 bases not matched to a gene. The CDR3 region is CAISGRGLAENNEQFF. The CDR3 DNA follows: TGTGCCATCAGTGGTCGGGGACTAGCGGAAAACAATGAGCAGTTCTTC.

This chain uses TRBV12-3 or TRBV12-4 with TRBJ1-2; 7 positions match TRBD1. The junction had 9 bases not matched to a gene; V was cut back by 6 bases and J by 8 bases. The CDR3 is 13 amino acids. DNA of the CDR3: TGTGCCAGCAGCCCAGGACAGGTCTCCGGCTACACCTTC. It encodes CASSPGQVSGYTF.

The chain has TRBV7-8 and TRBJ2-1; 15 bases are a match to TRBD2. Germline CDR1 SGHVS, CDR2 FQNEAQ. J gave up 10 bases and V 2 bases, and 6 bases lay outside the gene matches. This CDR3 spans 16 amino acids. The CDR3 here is CASSLPGLAGGEEQFF. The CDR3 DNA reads TGTGCCAGCAGCTTACCGGGACTAGCGGGAGGCGAGGAGCAGTTCTTC. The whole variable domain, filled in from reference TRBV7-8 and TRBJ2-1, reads GAGVSQSPRYKVAKRGQDVALRCDPISGHVSLFWYQQALGQGPEFLTYFQNEAQLDKSGLPSDRFFAERPEGSVSTLKIQRTQQEDSAVYLCASSLPGLAGGEEQFFGPGTRLTVL.

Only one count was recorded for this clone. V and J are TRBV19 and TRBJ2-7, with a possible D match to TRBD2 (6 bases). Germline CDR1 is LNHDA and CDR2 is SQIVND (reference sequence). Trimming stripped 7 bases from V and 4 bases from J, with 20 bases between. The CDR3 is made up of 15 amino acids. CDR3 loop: CASTHTTGRIYEQYF. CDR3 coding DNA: TGTGCCAGTACCCATACCACCGGGAGAATTTACGAGCAGTACTTC.

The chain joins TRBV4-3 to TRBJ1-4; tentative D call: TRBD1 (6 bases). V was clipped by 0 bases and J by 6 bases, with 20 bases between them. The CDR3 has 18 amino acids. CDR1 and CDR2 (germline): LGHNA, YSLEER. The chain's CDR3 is CASSQEGGPGQKDEKLFF. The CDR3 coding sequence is TGCGCCAGCAGCCAAGAGGGAGGACCGGGACAAAAGGATGAAAAACTGTTTTTT.